This paragraph covers one TCR beta chain sequence. The data were taken from a study of CD8 T cells in Susac syndrome. The CDR3 extends over 14 amino acids. The V end lost 6 bases, the J end lost 1 base, and 12 bases lay between the germline ends. TCR beta sequences were obtained from blood CD8+ and CD4+ T cells. Controls matched for sex and age were healthy donors. The CD8+ and CD4+ T cells were negatively isolated, with the TEMRA cells enriched by FACS. RNA totalling roughly 0.45 to 1 ug underwent reverse transcription with random hexamers. TCRdb independently ran MiXCR on the immunoSEQ multiplex PCR reads; one entry per CDR3 protein. The sample carries about 130,000 distinct CDR3 sequences, 90% to 95% recorded once.

This TCR was recovered from a human donor in good health. Sequencing used CD4+ T cells from PBMCs. The chain combines TRBV12-3 or TRBV12-4 with TRBJ1-1, with unresolved D. The CDR3 region has the DNA TGTGCCAGCAGAATTAGGACGGCGAACACTGAAGCTTTCTTT. It translates to CASRIRTANTEAFF.